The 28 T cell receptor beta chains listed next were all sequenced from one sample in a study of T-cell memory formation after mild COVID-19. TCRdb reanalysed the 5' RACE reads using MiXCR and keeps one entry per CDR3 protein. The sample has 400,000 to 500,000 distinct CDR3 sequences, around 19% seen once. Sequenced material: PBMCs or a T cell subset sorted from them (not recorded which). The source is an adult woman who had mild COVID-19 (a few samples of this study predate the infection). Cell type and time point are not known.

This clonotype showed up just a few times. The DNA for the CDR3 is TGTGCCAGCCGCGGGGTGAAAAACGTCCTGACTTTC. Protein: CASRGVKNVLTF. The chain links TRBV6-5 to TRBJ2-6, with TRBD2 as a possible D gene (6 bases). Trimming removed 8 bases from V and 10 bases from J, with 12 bases in between. The CDR3 sequence is 12 residues long. Per germline, CDR1 MNHEY and CDR2 SVGAGI.

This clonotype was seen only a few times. The CDR3 loop is CASRPSGTVSEAFF. The CDR3 DNA reads as TGTGCCAGCAGACCCTCTGGGACCGTTTCCGAAGCTTTCTTT. J is TRBJ1-1 and V is TRBV6-5; weak D call: TRBD1 (5 bases). The V gene's germline CDR1 is MNHEY and CDR2 SVGAGI. The CDR3 has 14 residues. Trimming took 6 bases from V and 8 from J, leaving 19 bases between them.

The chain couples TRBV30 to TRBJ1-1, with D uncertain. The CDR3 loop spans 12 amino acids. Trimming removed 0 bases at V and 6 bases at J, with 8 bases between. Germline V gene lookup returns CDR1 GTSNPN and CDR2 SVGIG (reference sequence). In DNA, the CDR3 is TGTGCCTGGAGTGTCGGTGGATCTGAAGCTTTCTTT. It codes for CAWSVGGSEAFF.

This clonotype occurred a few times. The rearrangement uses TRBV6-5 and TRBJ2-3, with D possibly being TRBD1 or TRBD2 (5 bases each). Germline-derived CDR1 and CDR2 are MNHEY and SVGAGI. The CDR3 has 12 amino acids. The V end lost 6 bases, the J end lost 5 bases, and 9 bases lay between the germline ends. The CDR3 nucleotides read TGTGCCAGCAGGGGACGGTTAGATACGCAGTATTTT. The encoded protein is CASRGRLDTQYF.

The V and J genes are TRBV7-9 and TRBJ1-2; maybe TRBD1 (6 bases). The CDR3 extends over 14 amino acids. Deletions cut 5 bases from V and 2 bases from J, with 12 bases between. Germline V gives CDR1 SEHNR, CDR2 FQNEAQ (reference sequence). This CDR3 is CASSPTGPNYGYTF. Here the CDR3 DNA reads TGTGCCAGCAGCCCGACAGGTCCCAACTATGGCTACACCTTC.

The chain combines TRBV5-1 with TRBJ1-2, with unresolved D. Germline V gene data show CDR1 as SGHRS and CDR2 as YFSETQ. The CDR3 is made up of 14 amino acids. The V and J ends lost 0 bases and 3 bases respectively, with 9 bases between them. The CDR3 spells CASSLVRGDYGYTF. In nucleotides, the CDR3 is TGCGCCAGCAGCTTGGTCCGGGGTGACTATGGCTACACCTTC.

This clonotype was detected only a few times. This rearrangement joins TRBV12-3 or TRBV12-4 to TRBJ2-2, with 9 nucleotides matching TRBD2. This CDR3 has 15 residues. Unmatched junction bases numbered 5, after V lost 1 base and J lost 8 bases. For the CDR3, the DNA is TGTGCCAGCAGTTTAGGCGGGGGGGCAGGTGGGGAGCTGTTTTTT. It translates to CASSLGGGAGGELFF.

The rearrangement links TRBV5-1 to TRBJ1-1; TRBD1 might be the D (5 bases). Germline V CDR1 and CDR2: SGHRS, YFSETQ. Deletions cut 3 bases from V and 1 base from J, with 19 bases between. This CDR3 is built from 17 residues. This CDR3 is CASSWGMLDGSNTEAFF. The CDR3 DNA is TGCGCCAGCAGCTGGGGGATGCTCGACGGGTCGAACACTGAAGCTTTCTTT.

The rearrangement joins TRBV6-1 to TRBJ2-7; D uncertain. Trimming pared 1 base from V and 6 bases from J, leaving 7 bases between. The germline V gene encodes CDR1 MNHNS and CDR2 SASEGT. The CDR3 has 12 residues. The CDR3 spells CASSEGRTEQYF. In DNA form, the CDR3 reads TGTGCCAGCAGTGAAGGCAGAACCGAGCAGTACTTC.

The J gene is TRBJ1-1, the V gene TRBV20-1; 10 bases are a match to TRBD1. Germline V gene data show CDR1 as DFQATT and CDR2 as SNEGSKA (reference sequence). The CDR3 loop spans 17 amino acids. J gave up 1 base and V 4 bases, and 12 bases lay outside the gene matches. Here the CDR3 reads CSATPDPRDRGNTEAFF. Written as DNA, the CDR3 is TGCAGTGCTACGCCGGATCCGAGGGACAGGGGGAACACTGAAGCTTTCTTT.

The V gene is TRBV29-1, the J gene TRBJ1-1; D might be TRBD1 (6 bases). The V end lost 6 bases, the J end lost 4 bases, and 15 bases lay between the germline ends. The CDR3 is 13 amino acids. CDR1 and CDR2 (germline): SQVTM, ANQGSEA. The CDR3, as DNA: TGCAGCGTGAACAGGGTAGGGATCACTGAAGCTTTCTTT. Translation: CSVNRVGITEAFF.

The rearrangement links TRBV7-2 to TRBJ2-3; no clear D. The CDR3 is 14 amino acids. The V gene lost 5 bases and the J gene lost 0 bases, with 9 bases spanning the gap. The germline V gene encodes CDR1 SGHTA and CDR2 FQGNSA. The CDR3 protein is CASSVIGSTDTQYF. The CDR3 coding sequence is TGTGCCAGCAGCGTCATAGGGAGCACAGATACGCAGTATTTT. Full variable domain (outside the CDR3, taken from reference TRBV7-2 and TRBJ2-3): GAGVSQSPSNKVTEKGKDVELRCDPISGHTALYWYRQSLGQGLEFLIYFQGNSAPDKSGLPSDRFSAERTGGSVSTLTIQRTQQEDSAVYLCASSVIGSTDTQYFGPGTRLTVL.

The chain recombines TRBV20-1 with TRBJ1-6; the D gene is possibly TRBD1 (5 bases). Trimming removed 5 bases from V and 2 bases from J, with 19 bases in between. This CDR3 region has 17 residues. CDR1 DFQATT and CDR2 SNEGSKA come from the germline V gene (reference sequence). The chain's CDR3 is CSASRPGRVPYNSPLHF. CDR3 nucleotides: TGCAGTGCTTCAAGGCCGGGCAGGGTGCCCTATAATTCACCCCTCCACTTT.

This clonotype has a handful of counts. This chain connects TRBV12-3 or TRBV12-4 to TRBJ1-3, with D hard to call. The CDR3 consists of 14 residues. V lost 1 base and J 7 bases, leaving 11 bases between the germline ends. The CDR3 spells CASSLGTVANTIYF. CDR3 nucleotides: TGTGCCAGCAGTTTAGGAACAGTGGCCAACACCATATATTTT.

CDR3 sequence: CASSESWRTTVFSYNEQFF. The CDR3 coding sequence is TGTGCCAGCAGTGAATCGTGGAGGACAACGGTCTTCTCCTACAATGAGCAGTTCTTC. The chain uses TRBV25-1 and TRBJ2-1; D is perhaps TRBD1 or TRBD2 (5 bases each). This CDR3 contains 19 residues. The germline gives CDR1 MGHDK, CDR2 SYGVNS. Trimming stripped 1 base from V and 0 bases from J, with 19 bases between.

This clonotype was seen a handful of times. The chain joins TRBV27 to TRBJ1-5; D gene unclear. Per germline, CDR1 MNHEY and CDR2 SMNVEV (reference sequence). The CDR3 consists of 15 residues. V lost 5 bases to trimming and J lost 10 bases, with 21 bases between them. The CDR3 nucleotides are TGTGCCAGCAGTGGTCAAGCGGGGAGAATCGGTCCCCAGCATTTT. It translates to CASSGQAGRIGPQHF.

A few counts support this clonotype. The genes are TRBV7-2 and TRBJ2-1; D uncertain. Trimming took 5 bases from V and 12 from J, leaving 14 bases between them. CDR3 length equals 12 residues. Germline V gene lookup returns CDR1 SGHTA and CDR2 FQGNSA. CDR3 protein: CASSLDNGSQFF. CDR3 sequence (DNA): TGTGCCAGCAGCCTAGACAACGGCTCGCAGTTCTTC.

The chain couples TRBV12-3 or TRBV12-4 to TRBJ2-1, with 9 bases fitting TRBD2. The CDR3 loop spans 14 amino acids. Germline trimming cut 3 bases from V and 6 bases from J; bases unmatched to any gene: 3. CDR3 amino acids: CASSFGREGNEQFF. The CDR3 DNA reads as TGTGCCAGCAGTTTCGGGCGGGAGGGCAATGAGCAGTTCTTC.

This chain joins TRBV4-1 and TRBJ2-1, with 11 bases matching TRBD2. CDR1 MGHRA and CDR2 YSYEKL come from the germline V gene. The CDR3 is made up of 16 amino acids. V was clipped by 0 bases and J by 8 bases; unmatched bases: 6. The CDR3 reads CASSQDHSGGADEQFF. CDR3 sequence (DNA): TGCGCCAGCAGCCAAGATCATAGCGGGGGGGCGGATGAGCAGTTCTTC.

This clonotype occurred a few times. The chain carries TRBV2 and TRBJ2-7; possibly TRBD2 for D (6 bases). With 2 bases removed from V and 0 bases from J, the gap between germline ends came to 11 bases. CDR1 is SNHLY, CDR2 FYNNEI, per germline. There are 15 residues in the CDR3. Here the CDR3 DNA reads TGTGCCAGCAGTGAAAGCCCCGGGAGCTCCTACGAGCAGTACTTC. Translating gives CASSESPGSSYEQYF.

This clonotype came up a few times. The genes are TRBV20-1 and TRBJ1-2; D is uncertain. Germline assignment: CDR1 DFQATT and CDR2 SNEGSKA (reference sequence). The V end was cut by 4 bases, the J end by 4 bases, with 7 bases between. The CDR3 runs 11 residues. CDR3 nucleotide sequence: TGCAGTGCTACAAGTTCCTATGGCTACACCTTC. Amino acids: CSATSSYGYTF.

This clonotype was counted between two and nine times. CDR3 DNA: TGTGCCAGCAGCTTACCCCTAGCGGGGGGCACAGATACGCAGTATTTT. Translating it yields CASSLPLAGGTDTQYF. This chain links TRBV5-5 with TRBJ2-3; 10 bases are a match to TRBD2. Per germline, CDR1 SGHKS and CDR2 YYEKEE (reference sequence). The J segment lost 1 base and the V segment lost 2 bases, leaving 4 bases of the junction unmatched. CDR3 length: 16 amino acids.

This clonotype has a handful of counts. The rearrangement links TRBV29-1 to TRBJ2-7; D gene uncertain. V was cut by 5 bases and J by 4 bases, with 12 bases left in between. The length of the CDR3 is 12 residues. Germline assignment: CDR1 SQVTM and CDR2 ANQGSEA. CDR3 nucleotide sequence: TGCAGCGTTCGAAAGGATTCATACGAGCAGTACTTC. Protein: CSVRKDSYEQYF.

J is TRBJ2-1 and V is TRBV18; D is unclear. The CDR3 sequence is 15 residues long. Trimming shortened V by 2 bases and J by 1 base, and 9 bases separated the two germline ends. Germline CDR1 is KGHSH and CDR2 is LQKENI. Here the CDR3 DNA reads TGTGCCAGCTCACCAAGACTGTTATCCTACAATGAGCAGTTCTTC. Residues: CASSPRLLSYNEQFF.

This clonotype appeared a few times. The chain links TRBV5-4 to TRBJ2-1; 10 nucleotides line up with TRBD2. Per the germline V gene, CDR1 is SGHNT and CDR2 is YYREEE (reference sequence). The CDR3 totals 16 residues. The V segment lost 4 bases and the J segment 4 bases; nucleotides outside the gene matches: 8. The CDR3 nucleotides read TGTGCCAGCAGCACCCGGACTAGCGGTTCGTACAATGAGCAGTTCTTC. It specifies CASSTRTSGSYNEQFF.

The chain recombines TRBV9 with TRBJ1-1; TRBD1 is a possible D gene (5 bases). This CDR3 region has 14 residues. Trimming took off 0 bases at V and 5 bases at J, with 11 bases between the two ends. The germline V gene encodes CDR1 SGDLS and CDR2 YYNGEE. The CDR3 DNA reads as TGTGCCAGCAGCGTAGGAGGGGTCGGGACTGAAGCTTTCTTT. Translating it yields CASSVGGVGTEAFF.

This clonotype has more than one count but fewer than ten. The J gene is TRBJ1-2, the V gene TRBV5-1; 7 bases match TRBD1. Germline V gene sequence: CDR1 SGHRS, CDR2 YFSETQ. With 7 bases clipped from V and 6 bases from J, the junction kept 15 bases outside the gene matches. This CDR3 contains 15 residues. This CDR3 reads CASSVETTGTHGYTF. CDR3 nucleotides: TGCGCCAGCTCGGTTGAAACGACAGGGACCCATGGCTACACCTTC.

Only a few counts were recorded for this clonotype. The CDR3 nucleotides read TGTGCCAGCAACCGCGGCAGGACGACTAACTATGGCTACACCTTC. Residues: CASNRGRTTNYGYTF. The chain is built from TRBV6-1 and TRBJ1-2; D unclear. The germline V gene has CDR1 MNHNS and CDR2 SASEGT. This CDR3 comprises 15 residues. Trimming left V 7 bases short and J 0 bases short, with 15 bases between.